This passage covers 31 T cell receptor beta chains from one sample sequenced in a study of shared clonotypes between healthy human individuals (dated by TCRdb to the early 2020s). CD8 naive samples consisted of CD45RO-negative cells that were positively selected for CCR7, yielding a CD45RA+CCR7+ population without TemRA cells. Receptor amplification or capture employed the immunoSEQ multiplex PCR assay. TCRdb's version of the immuneACCESS table is confined to in-frame rearrangements and falls short of the full clone set. An unresolved V gene accounts for under half of the shortfall where checked; the remainder is of unknown origin. For this sample the table gives some 2 million clones, of which around 96% were detected only once. The top ten clonotypes cover roughly 1% of the sample. Sequenced input: naive CD8+ T cells sorted from blood. Explained via the paper, the cell subset or site label denotes: CD45RA+CCR7+. These receptors came from a man aged 18-30 years in good health.

The V gene is TRBV4-1, the J gene TRBJ1-2, with D maybe TRBD1 (6 bases). This CDR3 comprises 14 residues. Germline assignment: CDR1 MGHRA and CDR2 YSYEKL. V was cut by 3 bases and J by 5 bases, with 13 bases left in between. The CDR3 nucleotides are TGCGCCAGCAGCCATCGACACAGGGATTATGGCTACACCTTC. Its translation: CASSHRHRDYGYTF.

The chain uses TRBV5-8 and TRBJ2-7, with 9 bases matching TRBD2. Germline CDR1 reads SGHTS; CDR2 reads YDEGEE. The CDR3 loop spans 13 amino acids. With 7 bases clipped from V and 0 bases from J, the junction kept 2 bases outside the gene matches. The DNA of the CDR3 is TGTGCCAGCGGACTAGCGAACTCCTACGAGCAGTACTTC. This sequence encodes CASGLANSYEQYF.

CDR3 in amino acids: CATSREKWGTLWEQYF. Here the CDR3 DNA reads TGTGCCACCAGCAGAGAGAAGTGGGGCACCTTGTGGGAGCAGTACTTC. V and J are TRBV15 and TRBJ2-7, with D maybe TRBD1 (5 bases). CDR3 length: 16 amino acids. Trimming shortened V by 0 bases and J by 7 bases, and 19 bases separated the two germline ends. The V gene's germline CDR1 is LNHNV and CDR2 YYDKDF (reference sequence).

The chain uses TRBV6-1 and TRBJ2-1; D is perhaps TRBD1 (5 bases). CDR3 length: 12 residues. Between the trimmed V and J ends, which lost 11 bases and 6 bases, there was a span of 14 bases. Germline V CDR1 and CDR2: MNHNS, SASEGT. As DNA, the CDR3 is TGTGCCGGGGCCGACGGCATCAATGAGCAGTTCTTC. This translates into CAGADGINEQFF.

For this clone: The sample contains more than one DNA sequence encoding this CDR3. The chain joins TRBV7-9 to TRBJ2-3; D is undetermined. Trimming removed 0 bases at V and 0 bases at J, with 4 bases between. The CDR3 loop spans 14 amino acids. Germline loops: CDR1 SEHNR, CDR2 FQNEAQ (reference sequence). CDR3 in DNA: TGTGCCAGCAGCTTAGCCCGGAGCACAGATACGCAGTATTTT. It is translated as CASSLARSTDTQYF.

V usage is TRBV7-8 and J usage is TRBJ2-7, with D perhaps matching TRBD2 (6 bases). Germline V lookup: CDR1 SGHVS, CDR2 FQNEAQ. The germline V and J ends were trimmed by 0 bases and 3 bases, with 12 bases remaining between them. The CDR3 covers 15 residues. The CDR3 region has the DNA TGTGCCAGCAGCTTAGCACTAGCCGTTTTCTACGAGCAGTACTTC. This encodes CASSLALAVFYEQYF.

Worth noting for this clone: This sample also contains other DNA sequences that code for the same CDR3. This chain connects TRBV7-9 to TRBJ2-7; D is uncertain. This CDR3 contains 12 residues. Per the germline V gene, CDR1 is SEHNR and CDR2 is FQNEAQ (reference sequence). Trimming took 4 bases from V and 4 from J, leaving 8 bases between them. The CDR3 DNA is TGTGCCAGCAGCTCTTTAACGTACGAGCAGTACTTC. The encoded protein is CASSSLTYEQYF.

Concerning this clone itself: Other DNA sequences of this sample code for an identical CDR3. This rearrangement joins TRBV18 to TRBJ2-7; D is unclear. V was clipped by 3 bases and J by 0 bases, with 3 bases between them. This CDR3 comprises 12 residues. Germline assignment: CDR1 KGHSH and CDR2 LQKENI. CDR3 in amino acids: CASSPASYEQYF. The CDR3 DNA follows: TGTGCCAGCTCACCGGCCTCCTACGAGCAGTACTTC.

This rearrangement joins TRBV4-1 to TRBJ1-1; D remains unclear. V lost 2 bases to trimming and J lost 5 bases, with 9 bases between them. Germline V gene sequence: CDR1 MGHRA, CDR2 YSYEKL. This CDR3 is built from 13 residues. CDR3 residues: CASSQLSWTEAFF. The CDR3 nucleotides are TGCGCCAGCAGCCAACTCAGTTGGACTGAAGCTTTCTTT.

The rearrangement links TRBV4-1 to TRBJ1-2; the match to TRBD1 covers 7 bases. The CDR3 sequence is 17 residues long. The V and J ends lost 4 bases and 4 bases, in that order; junction bases with no gene match: 15. Germline CDR1 and CDR2: MGHRA and YSYEKL. CDR3 nucleotides: TGCGCCAGCAGCCGAACGGCACCGGGACAGATGGCCTATGGCTACACCTTC. It is translated as CASSRTAPGQMAYGYTF.

In the case of this clone: Other DNA sequences in this sample translate to the same CDR3. The V call is TRBV7-9, the J call TRBJ2-3; 13 nucleotides align to TRBD2. The CDR3 loop spans 16 amino acids. V was pared by 5 bases and J by 1 base, with 3 bases of the junction left unmatched. In germline, CDR1 is SEHNR, CDR2 FQNEAQ (reference sequence). In DNA, the CDR3 is TGTGCCAGCAGCCCCGGACTAGCGGGGGGCACAGATACGCAGTATTTT. Protein sequence: CASSPGLAGGTDTQYF.

The chain combines TRBV7-9 with TRBJ2-7, with D possibly matching TRBD2 (5 bases). Germline CDR1 SEHNR, CDR2 FQNEAQ (reference sequence). This CDR3 is built from 16 residues. The germline V and J ends were trimmed by 5 bases and 2 bases, with 19 bases remaining between them. CDR3 loop: CASSAPEGSGAYEQYF. Here the CDR3 DNA reads TGTGCCAGCAGCGCCCCCGAGGGATCTGGGGCCTACGAGCAGTACTTC.

The gene calls are TRBV6-5 and TRBJ1-2, with 12 bases matching TRBD1. V gave up 2 bases and J gave up 4 bases; unmatched junction bases: 5. Germline V gives CDR1 MNHEY, CDR2 SVGAGI. There are 16 residues in the CDR3. CDR3 nucleotides: TGTGCCAGCAGTTACAATGGGGACAGGGGGCTCTATGGCTACACCTTC. Protein: CASSYNGDRGLYGYTF.

Remarks on this clone: Additional DNA sequences in this sample encode the identical CDR3. The gene calls are TRBV5-4 and TRBJ2-7; TRBD1 matches 11 bases. Per germline, CDR1 SGHNT and CDR2 YYREEE (reference sequence). The CDR3 spans 15 residues. Losses at the gene ends were 5 bases for V and 1 base for J; bases not matched to a gene: 5. The CDR3 coding sequence is TGTGCCAGCAGTTTTGGACAGGGGGCATCCTACGAGCAGTACTTC. Protein product: CASSFGQGASYEQYF.

This sequence joins TRBV30 and TRBJ1-2; D may be TRBD1 (5 bases). The germline CDR1 and CDR2 sequences are GTSNPN and SVGIG (reference sequence). V was trimmed by 6 bases and J by 8 bases, leaving 13 bases between them. The CDR3 is made up of 11 amino acids. For the CDR3, the DNA is TGTGCCTGTGCGGGGGTGCCGGGCTACACCTTC. Its translation is CACAGVPGYTF.

The chain links TRBV30 to TRBJ2-7; D not certain. Germline CDR1 reads GTSNPN; CDR2 reads SVGIG (reference sequence). Trimming cost V 1 base and J 4 bases, with 11 bases left between them. The CDR3 length is 13 residues. This CDR3 reads CAWSDRNRYEQYF. The DNA of the CDR3 is TGTGCCTGGAGTGACAGAAACAGATACGAGCAGTACTTC. Full variable domain (outside the CDR3, taken from reference TRBV30 and TRBJ2-7): SQTIHQWPATLVQPVGSPLSLECTVEGTSNPNLYWYRQAAGRGLQLLFYSVGIGQISSEVPQNLSASRPQDRQFILSSKKLLLSDSGFYLCAWSDRNRYEQYFGPGTRLTVT.

The V gene is TRBV9, the J gene TRBJ1-3; D is ambiguous. Germline assignment: CDR1 SGDLS and CDR2 YYNGEE. The CDR3 is made up of 16 amino acids. Trimming removed 0 bases from V and 0 bases from J, with 10 bases in between. Written as DNA, the CDR3 is TGTGCCAGCAGCGTAGATGTGACGAACTCTGGAAACACCATATATTTT. Translating it yields CASSVDVTNSGNTIYF.

This clone was detected only once. V is TRBV5-1 and J is TRBJ2-1; no clear D. Per the germline V gene, CDR1 is SGHRS and CDR2 is YFSETQ. This CDR3 is built from 15 residues. The ends were cut back, 0 bases at V and 1 base at J, with 8 bases in the middle. CDR3 sequence: CASSLVGFSYNEQFF. The DNA for the CDR3 is TGCGCCAGCAGCTTGGTGGGGTTTTCCTACAATGAGCAGTTCTTC.

This chain links TRBV9 with TRBJ2-3; 8 bases map to TRBD2. This CDR3 contains 14 residues. Looked up from germline, CDR1 is SGDLS and CDR2 is YYNGEE. After removal of 2 bases from V and 5 bases from J, the junction contained 4 bases not matched to a gene. The chain's CDR3 is CASSVLAGGDTQYF. In nucleotides, the CDR3 is TGTGCCAGCAGCGTCCTAGCGGGCGGAGATACGCAGTATTTT.

The J gene is TRBJ2-1, the V gene TRBV7-9; 11 bases map to TRBD2. Looked up from germline, CDR1 is SEHNR and CDR2 is FQNEAQ (reference sequence). This CDR3 has 14 amino acids. After removal of 5 bases from V and 7 bases from J, the junction contained 4 bases not matched to a gene. The CDR3 reads CASSPRTSGNEQFF. CDR3 in DNA: TGTGCCAGCAGCCCCCGGACTAGCGGGAATGAGCAGTTCTTC.

J is TRBJ1-5 and V is TRBV5-1, with 10 nucleotides matching TRBD1. Germline CDR1 and CDR2: SGHRS and YFSETQ. The CDR3 is 15 residues long. Germline trimming cut 0 bases from V and 7 bases from J; bases unmatched to any gene: 4. The DNA of the CDR3 is TGCGCCAGCAGCTTGGTGGGGACAGGGGAACAGCCCCAGCATTTT. This codes for CASSLVGTGEQPQHF.

The chain is built from TRBV27 and TRBJ2-7; a possible D gene is TRBD2 (5 bases). Germline values: CDR1 MNHEY, CDR2 SMNVEV (reference sequence). The CDR3 has 13 residues. V lost 3 bases to trimming and J lost 3 bases, with 9 bases between them. The CDR3 protein is CASSFTDYYEQYF. CDR3 in DNA: TGTGCCAGCAGTTTCACTGACTACTACGAGCAGTACTTC.

This chain uses TRBV28 with TRBJ2-7; D is perhaps TRBD2 (7 bases). The CDR3 has 16 residues. The germline CDR1 and CDR2 sequences are MDHEN and SYDVKM. Trimming removed 7 bases at V and 4 bases at J, with 23 bases between. The CDR3 loop reads CASTQRGGRGSYEQYF. CDR3 nucleotides: TGTGCCAGCACCCAAAGGGGGGGCCGCGGTTCTTACGAGCAGTACTTC. Combining the CDR3 with reference TRBV28 and TRBJ2-7 gives the whole variable domain DVKVTQSSRYLVKRTGEKVFLECVQDMDHENMFWYRQDPGLGLRLIYFSYDVKMKEKGDIPEGYSVSREKKERFSLILESASTNQTSMYLCASTQRGGRGSYEQYFGPGTRLTVT.

The chain uses TRBV7-9 and TRBJ1-2, with 8 bases aligning to TRBD1. V dropped 5 bases and J dropped 0; count of bases not matched to a gene: 2. CDR3 size: 14 residues. Looked up from germline, CDR1 is SEHNR and CDR2 is FQNEAQ (reference sequence). The CDR3 spells CASSAGGTNYGYTF. The CDR3 DNA sequence: TGTGCCAGCAGCGCAGGGGGCACTAACTATGGCTACACCTTC.

DNA for the CDR3: TGCGCCAGCAGCCAAGGACAGGGATGGGTCTATGGCTACACCTTC. Translation gives CASSQGQGWVYGYTF. The chain joins TRBV4-1 to TRBJ1-2; 7 nucleotides align to TRBD1. Germline CDR1 reads MGHRA; CDR2 reads YSYEKL. With 1 base clipped from V and 4 bases from J, the junction kept 6 bases outside the gene matches. The CDR3 has 15 residues.

This chain joins TRBV5-5 and TRBJ1-3; D is undetermined. Germline loops: CDR1 SGHKS, CDR2 YYEKEE (reference sequence). V lost 7 bases to trimming and J lost 0 bases, with 11 bases between them. CDR3 length: 14 amino acids. In DNA, the CDR3 is TGTGCCAGCCTCGAAGGGAACTCTGGAAACACCATATATTTT. Protein: CASLEGNSGNTIYF. Variable domain in full (rest from reference TRBV5-5 and TRBJ1-3): DAGVTQSPTHLIKTRGQQVTLRCSPISGHKSVSWYQQVLGQGPQFIFQYYEKEERGRGNFPDRFSARQFPNYSSELNVNALLLGDSALYLCASLEGNSGNTIYFGEGSWLTVV.

This clone has more than one count but fewer than ten. This rearrangement joins TRBV7-9 to TRBJ2-7, with 8 bases aligning to TRBD2. The CDR3 consists of 15 residues. CDR1 is SEHNR and CDR2 is FQNEAQ in the germline V gene (reference sequence). The ends lost 5 bases at V and 3 bases at J; junction bases unmatched: 9. DNA of the CDR3: TGTGCCAGCAGCCTAGGTGAGACTAGCGTCTACGAGCAGTACTTC. Its protein product is CASSLGETSVYEQYF.

V is TRBV30 and J is TRBJ1-2, with D perhaps matching TRBD1 (6 bases). The CDR3 runs to 11 residues. V was pared by 4 bases and J by 8 bases, with 11 bases between. Germline-derived CDR1 and CDR2 are GTSNPN and SVGIG (reference sequence). CDR3 residues: CAWIAGEGYTF. The DNA for the CDR3 is TGTGCCTGGATCGCAGGGGAGGGCTACACCTTC. Filled out from reference TRBV30 and TRBJ1-2, the complete variable domain reads SQTIHQWPATLVQPVGSPLSLECTVEGTSNPNLYWYRQAAGRGLQLLFYSVGIGQISSEVPQNLSASRPQDRQFILSSKKLLLSDSGFYLCAWIAGEGYTFGSGTRLTVV.

The chain has TRBV27 and TRBJ2-5; the D gene is possibly TRBD2 (6 bases). Germline-derived CDR1 and CDR2 are MNHEY and SMNVEV (reference sequence). V was cut by 1 base and J by 7 bases, with 10 bases left in between. The CDR3 loop spans 13 amino acids. The CDR3 loop reads CASSLWLEGTQYF. DNA of the CDR3: TGTGCCAGCAGTTTATGGCTGGAGGGGACCCAGTACTTC.

On this clone: Within the sample, other DNA sequences also encode this same CDR3. The rearrangement uses TRBV19 and TRBJ1-5; D is undetermined. Between the trimmed V and J ends, which lost 3 bases and 2 bases, there was a span of 5 bases. There are 13 residues in the CDR3. CDR1 LNHDA and CDR2 SQIVND come from the germline V gene (reference sequence). The CDR3 loop reads CASSISGNQPQHF. The CDR3 nucleotides are TGTGCCAGTAGTATCTCGGGCAATCAGCCCCAGCATTTT. Full variable domain (missing parts from reference TRBV19 and TRBJ1-5): DGGITQSPKYLFRKEGQNVTLSCEQNLNHDAMYWYRQDPGQGLRLIYYSQIVNDFQKGDIAEGYSVSREKKESFPLTVTSAQKNPTAFYLCASSISGNQPQHFGDGTRLSIL.

This chain joins TRBV6-1 and TRBJ2-1, with 7 nucleotides matching TRBD1. V shed 2 bases, J shed 6 bases, and the junction held 4 bases outside the gene matches. CDR3 size: 14 residues. CDR1 MNHNS and CDR2 SASEGT come from the germline V gene. The DNA for the CDR3 is TGTGCCAGCAGTGAACTGGCAGGGGGCAATGAGCAGTTCTTC. This sequence encodes CASSELAGGNEQFF.